One T cell receptor (beta chain) is described in this entry. Its specificity is unknown. The sample comes from a study of OX40 agonist ivuxolimab in advanced cancers. Whole-study context: The dose of intravenous ivuxolimab that patients received every 2 weeks ranged from 0.01 to 10 mg/kg. A mean age of around 60 years, range roughly 23 to 85, was recorded, and approximately 85% were male.

Germline CDR1 is SGHRS and CDR2 is YFSETQ. The V gene lost 4 bases and the J gene lost 0 bases, with 11 bases spanning the gap. The CDR3 has 15 residues. Measured with immunoSEQ multiplex PCR; TCRdb has only the in-frame clones, and not every one. The table lists under 80,000 clones, nearly 95% of them singletons. Whole-study results and caveats: Clonal expansion was seen in CD4+ and CD8+ blood T cells by week 6 at 0.1 to 3.0 mg/kg.

This rearrangement joins TRBV5-1 to TRBJ1-3; D gene unclear. The sample in question was CD4+ or CD8+ T cells sorted from blood, obtained in a trial of the OX40 agonist ivuxolimab. This receptor was obtained from an adult with an advanced solid tumor such as melanoma, head and neck, liver or kidney cancer. CDR3 nucleotides: TGCGCCAGCAGCGTAGGAATCCGCTCTGGAAACACCATATATTTT. This gives the protein CASSVGIRSGNTIYF.